A selection of T cell receptor beta chains follows, all from one sample in a study of graft-versus-host responses after intestinal transplantation. Method: immunoSEQ multiplex PCR; TCRdb's copy keeps in-frame clones and lacks some. The sample carries 15,000 to 18,000 clones, more than 25% recorded once. Material: alloreactive CD4+ T cells from a mixed lymphocyte reaction culture, obtained before intestinal transplant. The receptors originated from a human patient who received an intestinal transplant. The CDR3 runs from the conserved cysteine through the conserved F or W. The order of the fields is clone size, D gene, V gene, J gene, CDR3 DNA, CDR3 protein. The D gene is left open where the match is weak. The size field is filled for only some rows; it gives once, few, many or a size class.

medium-sized	TRBD1	TRBV6-6	TRBJ2-3	TGTGCCAGCAGTTACGCCGGACAGGGGGCAGATACGCAGTATTTT	CASSYAGQGADTQYF
.	.	TRBV6-1	TRBJ2-5	TGTGCCAGCAGGCTCGCGGGGAAAGAGACCCAGTACTTC	CASRLAGKETQYF
.	.	TRBV6-6	TRBJ1-5	TGTGCCAGCAGTTACTCAGGTTGGGGGGAGCCCCAGCATTTT	CASSYSGWGEPQHF
.	TRBD2	TRBV11-2	TRBJ2-2	TGTGCCAGCAGCTCCGGGACTAGCGGGGGGAGAACCGGGGAGCTGTTTTTT	CASSSGTSGGRTGELFF
once	.	TRBV19	TRBJ2-5	TGTGCCAGTAACCAGGGCGCTCGAAGGGAGACCCAGTACTTC	CASNQGARRETQYF
few	TRBD2	TRBV18	TRBJ2-1	TGTGCCAGCTCACTCGGACTAGCCCGCGATGGGTTCTTC	CASSLGLARDGFF
.	.	TRBV7-9	TRBJ1-2	TGTGCCAGCAGCTTGGGAGTATCTAGCCTGGATGGCTACACCTTC	CASSLGVSSLDGYTF
.	.	TRBV18	TRBJ1-6	TGTGCCAGCTCACCACGGCTCAGCTCCTATAATTCACCCCTCCACTTT	CASSPRLSSYNSPLHF
.	TRBD1	TRBV29-1	TRBJ1-2	TGCAGCGTTGAGACAGGGGATCCAGGCTATGGCTACACCTTC	CSVETGDPGYGYTF
few	TRBD2	TRBV2	TRBJ2-1	TGTGCCAGCAGTGAATGGGGGACTAGCGGGTACAATGAGCAGTTCTTC	CASSEWGTSGYNEQFF
.	TRBD2	TRBV18	TRBJ2-5	TGTGCCAGCTCACCACGCAGCACTTCTGCGGGGGGGGAGGAGACCCAGTACTTC	CASSPRSTSAGGEETQYF
.	.	TRBV29-1	TRBJ2-7	TGCAGCGTTCAGGTACAGTCCTACGAGCAGTACTTC	CSVQVQSYEQYF
few	.	TRBV10-3	TRBJ1-2	TGTGCCAGCAGTGAAGCACGGGGGCGCAACTATGGCTACACCTTC	CASSEARGRNYGYTF
.	TRBD2	TRBV19	TRBJ2-1	TGTGCCAGTAGACCTAGCGGGAGGAATGAGCAGTTCTTC	CASRPSGRNEQFF
few	.	TRBV14	TRBJ1-1	TGTGCCAGCAGCCTTGCTCGGGGAGCAGCTTTCTTT	CASSLARGAAFF
.	.	TRBV5-1	TRBJ2-1	TGCGCCAGCCTCCAAACTCCAGGGGGGAATGAGCAGTTCTTC	CASLQTPGGNEQFF
few	.	TRBV18	TRBJ2-4	TGTGCCAGCTCACAAAAAGTGGGCATTCAGTACTTC	CASSQKVGIQYF
medium-sized	TRBD2	TRBV5-1	TRBJ2-1	TGCGCCAGCAGCACACGGACGGGGGGGCGAGATGAGCAGTTCTTC	CASSTRTGGRDEQFF
.	.	TRBV6-1	TRBJ2-7	TGTGCCATCTCAGAGGAGGGCAGGGGTTACGAGCAGTACTTC	CAISEEGRGYEQYF
.	.	TRBV6-5	TRBJ1-5	TGTGCCAGCAGTTCCCGAGTGGGGGGTCAGCCCCAGCATTTT	CASSSRVGGQPQHF
.	TRBD2	TRBV5-5	TRBJ2-1	TGTGCCAGCAGCCAAGTTGCGGGGGAGCGGGAAGCCTACAATGAGCAGTTCTTC	CASSQVAGEREAYNEQFF
few	.	TRBV4-1	TRBJ1-4	TGCGCCAGCAGCCAAGGGCCCTTTAATGAAAAACTGTTTTTT	CASSQGPFNEKLFF
.	TRBD1	TRBV18	TRBJ1-5	TGTGCCAGCTCACCGCGGCAGGGGGCACAGCCCCAGCATTTT	CASSPRQGAQPQHF
medium-sized	.	TRBV5-4	TRBJ1-5	TGTGCCAGCAGCTTGGACAATCAGCCCCAGCATTTT	CASSLDNQPQHF
.	.	TRBV5-1	TRBJ1-4	TGCGCCAGCGTGCATTTGATAGGGGCAAAGGCAACTAATGAAAAACTGTTTTTT	CASVHLIGAKATNEKLFF
.	.	TRBV5-1	TRBJ2-1	TGCGCCAGCAGCTTGGCCCTCTTTAGCGGAAACAATGAGCAGTTCTTC	CASSLALFSGNNEQFF
few	.	TRBV2	TRBJ2-7	TGTGCCAGCAGTGAATACAGAGGCGAGCAGTACTTC	CASSEYRGEQYF